The clone carrying this T cell receptor (beta chain) was counted at least ten times. Its antigen is not identified. This sample is drawn from a study of metastatic and nonmetastatic thyroid tumors. On the study more broadly: Across peripheral blood and tumor or nodule tissue samples taken from malignant and benign thyroid patients, the repertoires were compared with one another.

In germline, CDR1 is SNHLY, CDR2 FYNNEI. The CDR3 consists of 14 residues. V was clipped by 6 bases and J by 2 bases; unmatched bases: 3. General study points: As reported, TCR beta diversity in blood and tumor was significantly higher in malignant thyroid tumors than in benign nodules.

Thyroid surgery had not been preceded by any treatment in any patient. As originally analysed: Construction of a distant-metastasis classifier for papillary thyroid cancer relied on CDR3 differences across clinicopathological groups. TCRdb reanalyzed the PCR reads via MiXCR. The V and J calls reflect TCRdb's pipeline rather than the authors' work. Of 30,000 to 40,000 clones listed, 14% to 15% are singletons. This receptor was identified in a male donor with papillary thyroid cancer or a benign thyroid nodule (not recorded which). Some clones in this sample may be carry-over from other donors' samples. The material sequenced was blood. The chain has TRBV2 and TRBJ2-1, with 8 bases matching TRBD2. Written as DNA, the CDR3 is TGTGCCAGCAGGAGTAGCGGGACCTACAATGAGCAGTTCTTC. Its protein product is CASRSSGTYNEQFF.